These 13 T cell receptor beta chains were all obtained from the same sample, sequenced in a study of blood T cell repertoires in COVID-19. Using immunoSEQ multiplex PCR, the repertoire was profiled, and TCRdb retains in-frame clones only, with some absent. The sample carries around 57,000 clones, roughly 84% recorded once. The sequencing input was peripheral blood. The receptor source for this set is a man aged 45-60 years with active COVID-19.

This chain joins TRBV30 and TRBJ2-3; 10 positions agree with TRBD2. The CDR3 spans 15 residues. J lost 0 bases, V lost 4 bases, and 4 bases had no gene match. Germline V lookup: CDR1 GTSNPN, CDR2 SVGIG (reference sequence). DNA of the CDR3: TGTGCCTGGAACCTACTAGCGGGGAGCACAGATACGCAGTATTTT. This codes for CAWNLLAGSTDTQYF. Combining the CDR3 with reference TRBV30 and TRBJ2-3 gives the whole variable domain SQTIHQWPATLVQPVGSPLSLECTVEGTSNPNLYWYRQAAGRGLQLLFYSVGIGQISSEVPQNLSASRPQDRQFILSSKKLLLSDSGFYLCAWNLLAGSTDTQYFGPGTRLTVL.

The sample holds a few counts of this clone. The genes are TRBV7-2 and TRBJ2-5, with 9 nucleotides matching TRBD2. V shed 3 bases and J 5 bases; nucleotides not matched to a gene: 7. Per the germline V gene, CDR1 is SGHTA and CDR2 is FQGNSA. There are 15 residues in the CDR3. CDR3 coding DNA: TGTGCCAGCAGCTTCACCAGCGGGGGGTGGGAGACCCAGTACTTC. Amino acid sequence: CASSFTSGGWETQYF.

This clone came up a few times. The gene calls are TRBV4-1 and TRBJ1-3; D not certain. Germline loops: CDR1 MGHRA, CDR2 YSYEKL. V shed 0 bases and J shed 0 bases, with 18 bases lying between them. CDR3 size: 19 residues. CDR3: CASSQDPSRLPLSGNTIYF. CDR3 coding DNA: TGCGCCAGCAGCCAAGACCCTTCCCGGTTACCCCTCTCTGGAAACACCATATATTTT.

The chain employs TRBV6-5 and TRBJ1-2; D is perhaps TRBD1 (5 bases). This CDR3 is built from 13 residues. Germline V gene sequence: CDR1 MNHEY, CDR2 SVGAGI. V was clipped by 5 bases and J by 8 bases, with 15 bases between them. The CDR3 sequence is CASSHETVGGYTF. For the CDR3, the DNA is TGTGCCAGCAGTCACGAGACAGTCGGCGGCTACACCTTC.

This clone occurred once. The same CDR3 arises from other DNA sequences in this sample as well. The chain employs TRBV5-1 and TRBJ2-6, with D uncertain. Germline lookup yields CDR1 SGHRS and CDR2 YFSETQ. Between the trimmed V and J ends, which lost 2 bases and 4 bases, there was a span of 7 bases. The CDR3 sequence is 14 residues long. CDR3 coding DNA: TGCGCCAGCAGCTTCTCCTCGGGGGCCAACGTCCTGACTTTC. Translated: CASSFSSGANVLTF.

The chain has TRBV6-6 and TRBJ2-5; 9 nucleotides align to TRBD2. V was clipped by 6 bases and J by 11 bases; unmatched bases: 4. Per germline, CDR1 MNHNY and CDR2 SVGAGI (reference sequence). The CDR3 covers 11 residues. CDR3 loop: CASSKSGGQYF. The DNA for the CDR3 is TGTGCCAGCAGCAAGAGCGGGGGGCAGTACTTC.

V usage is TRBV28 and J usage is TRBJ2-5, with D hard to call. Germline lookup yields CDR1 MDHEN and CDR2 SYDVKM. V was cut by 1 base and J by 0 bases, with 12 bases left in between. The CDR3 length is 16 residues. CDR3 sequence reads: CASSLFSGQNQETQYF. CDR3 nucleotide sequence: TGTGCCAGCAGTTTATTTTCTGGGCAGAACCAAGAGACCCAGTACTTC.

The V call is TRBV2, the J call TRBJ2-1, with a weak D call TRBD1 (6 bases). This CDR3 is built from 13 residues. Germline assignment: CDR1 SNHLY and CDR2 FYNNEI. V shed 1 base and J shed 14 bases, with 15 bases lying between them. CDR3 residues: CASSEDNRAREFF. As DNA, the CDR3 is TGTGCCAGCAGTGAAGATAACAGGGCAAGGGAGTTCTTC.

V usage is TRBV14 and J usage is TRBJ2-1, with D tentatively TRBD2 (5 bases). This CDR3 contains 13 residues. CDR1 and CDR2 (germline): SGHDN, FVKESK. The V gene lost 1 base and the J gene lost 12 bases, with 13 bases spanning the gap. CDR3 DNA: TGTGCCAGCAGCCAAGTAGGCCTACGGGGGCAGTTCTTC. Amino acid sequence: CASSQVGLRGQFF. Looking up the rest from reference TRBV14 and TRBJ2-1 gives the full variable domain: EAGVTQFPSHSVIEKGQTVTLRCDPISGHDNLYWYRRVMGKEIKFLLHFVKESKQDESGMPNNRFLAERTGGTYSTLKVQPAELEDSGVYFCASSQVGLRGQFFGPGTRLTVL.

The chain carries TRBV24-1 and TRBJ2-3, with 7 bases aligning to TRBD1. The CDR3 is 16 residues long. After removal of 1 base from V and 4 bases from J, the junction contained 7 bases not matched to a gene. Germline V lookup: CDR1 KGHDR, CDR2 SFDVKD. The CDR3 DNA sequence: TGTGCCACCAGTGATTTTCCGCAAGGGGGCGCAGATACGCAGTATTTT. It translates to CATSDFPQGGADTQYF.

This clone appeared a single time. V is TRBV28 and J is TRBJ2-1; 10 bases agree with TRBD2. This CDR3 comprises 15 residues. V was clipped by 5 bases and J by 2 bases; unmatched bases: 3. CDR1 is MDHEN, CDR2 SYDVKM, per germline. The CDR3 sequence is CASSPLAGAYNEQFF. Here the CDR3 DNA reads TGTGCCAGCAGTCCCCTAGCGGGAGCCTACAATGAGCAGTTCTTC.

The chain joins TRBV4-2 to TRBJ1-4; 8 nucleotides match TRBD1. The CDR3 runs to 19 residues. CDR1 and CDR2 (germline): LGHNA, YNFKEQ. With 4 bases clipped from V and 0 bases from J, the junction kept 13 bases outside the gene matches. CDR3 region: CASSLSGTGIFATNEKLFF. The CDR3 DNA reads as TGTGCCAGCAGCCTTTCCGGGACAGGTATATTCGCAACTAATGAAAAACTGTTTTTT.

The genes are TRBV20-1 and TRBJ2-3; TRBD2 agrees at 8 bases. Germline CDR1 reads DFQATT; CDR2 reads SNEGSKA (reference sequence). J was trimmed by 6 bases and V by 3 bases; bases with no gene match: 5. There are 13 residues in the CDR3. The CDR3 here is CSASWLAGDTQYF. CDR3 nucleotide sequence: TGCAGTGCTAGTTGGCTAGCGGGTGATACGCAGTATTTT.